This T cell receptor beta chain appears in the sequencing data of a study of shared clonotypes between healthy human individuals. For the study at large: Sampling drew on donors who were two women and a few men aged 18 to 49.

The assay was immunoSEQ multiplex PCR, and TCRdb's table has in-frame clones only and misses some. The profile shows roughly 700,000 clones, around 74% of them singletons. Overall study results and limits: Sharing across four donors was highest in naive CD4 (around 5%) and lowest in memory CD8 (around 0.4%). An effect of sequencing depth on clonotype sharing among donors was expected.

Adult Caucasians living in Nashville, Tennessee made up all of the donors. About this clone: Its antigen remains unidentified.

The TCR sequence derives from a woman aged 25 to 39 in good health. Sequencing was carried out using memory CD4+ T cells sorted from blood. Specified subset: CD45RA-negative fraction.

The DNA of the CDR3 is TGCGCCAGCAGCCAAGATGGGGCGGGGGGCTACACAGATACGCAGTATTTT. Translated, it gives CASSQDGAGGYTDTQYF. The chain uses TRBV4-1 and TRBJ2-3, with 8 bases that match TRBD2. Losses at the gene ends were 0 bases for V and 2 bases for J; bases not matched to a gene: 7. CDR1 is MGHRA and CDR2 is YSYEKL in the germline V gene. CDR3 length: 17 residues.